This T cell receptor (beta chain) was retrieved from a study of blood T cell repertoires in COVID-19. The wider study: The United States, Italy and Spain provided the acute and convalescent COVID-19 samples. T cells, B-cell-depleted T cells, or PBMCs supplied cDNA or gDNA.

Methods used by the authors: Reference gene primer amplification gave nucleated cell count estimates. Produced via immunoSEQ multiplex PCR; TCRdb's table is partial and in-frame only. V, J and clone size were drawn from that table, and D and trimming were deduced from the DNA. The sample yields nearly 90,000 clones, 72% seen once. The CDR3 covers 19 residues. The V and J ends lost 4 bases and 6 bases, in that order; junction bases with no gene match: 18. Germline V gene lookup returns CDR1 KGHSH and CDR2 LQKENI. The sample consisted of peripheral blood. The origin of this receptor is a woman older than 75 with acute or convalescent COVID-19. The rearrangement uses TRBV18 and TRBJ2-2, with TRBD1 identical over 9 bases. CDR3 protein: CASSRSGTGPRSGAGELFF. The DNA for the CDR3 is TGTGCCAGCTCACGATCCGGGACAGGGCCTCGTTCGGGGGCCGGGGAGCTGTTTTTT.